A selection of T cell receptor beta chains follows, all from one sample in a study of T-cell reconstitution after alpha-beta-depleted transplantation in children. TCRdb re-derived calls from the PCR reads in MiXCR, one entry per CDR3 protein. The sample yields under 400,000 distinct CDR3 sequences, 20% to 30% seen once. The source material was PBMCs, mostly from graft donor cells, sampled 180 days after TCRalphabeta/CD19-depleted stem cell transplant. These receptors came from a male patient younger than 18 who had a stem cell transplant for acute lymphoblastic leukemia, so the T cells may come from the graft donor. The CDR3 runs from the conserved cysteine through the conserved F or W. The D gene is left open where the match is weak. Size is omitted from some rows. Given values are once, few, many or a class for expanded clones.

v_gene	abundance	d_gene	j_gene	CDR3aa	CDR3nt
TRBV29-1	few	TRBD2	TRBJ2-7	CSVVRAGGPLGEQYF	TGCAGCGTCGTTCGGGCGGGAGGGCCCCTGGGAGAGCAGTACTTC
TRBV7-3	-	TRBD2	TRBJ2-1	CASSPPSLAGNNEQFF	TGTGCCAGCAGCCCCCCGAGTCTAGCGGGGAACAATGAGCAGTTCTTC
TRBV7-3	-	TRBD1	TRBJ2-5	CASSGTGGASRETQYF	TGTGCCAGCAGCGGGACAGGGGGCGCTTCGAGGGAGACCCAGTACTTC
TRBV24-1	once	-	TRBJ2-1	CATRQNSYNEQFF	TGTGCCACCAGACAGAACTCCTACAATGAGCAGTTCTTC
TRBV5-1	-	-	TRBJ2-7	CASSLAPGSGYEQYF	TGCGCCAGCAGCTTGGCCCCCGGGTCTGGATACGAGCAGTACTTC
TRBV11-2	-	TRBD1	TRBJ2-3	CASSSYGTGVPGDTQYF	TGTGCCAGCAGCTCGTACGGGACAGGGGTCCCGGGAGATACGCAGTATTTT
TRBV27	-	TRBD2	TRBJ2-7	CASSRRGGLNYEQYF	TGTGCCAGCAGCCGACGCGGGGGGCTAAACTACGAGCAGTACTTC
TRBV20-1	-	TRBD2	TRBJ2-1	CSAMGTSGLFNEQFF	TGCAGTGCTATGGGGACTAGCGGGTTGTTTAATGAGCAGTTCTTC
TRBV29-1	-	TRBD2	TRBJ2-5	CSVERAGETQHF	TGCAGCGTTGAGAGGGCGGGGGAGACCCAGCACTTC
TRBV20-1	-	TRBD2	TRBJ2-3	CSARGTRVLFGDTQYF	TGCAGTGCTAGAGGGACTAGGGTTTTGTTTGGAGATACGCAGTATTTT
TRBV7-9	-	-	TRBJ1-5	CASSSVGQGRNQQHF	TGTGCCAGCAGCTCCGTGGGGCAGGGGAGGAATCAGCAGCATTTT
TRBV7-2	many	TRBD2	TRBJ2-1	CASSFRTSYNEQFF	TGTGCCAGCAGCTTTAGGACTAGCTACAATGAGCAGTTCTTC
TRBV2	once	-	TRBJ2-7	CASSLAGGTHVAYEQYF	TGTGCCAGCAGTCTTGCCGGCGGGACGCACGTCGCCTACGAGCAGTACTTC
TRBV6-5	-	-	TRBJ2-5	CASSYPRGQPQETQYF	TGTGCCAGCAGTTACCCCAGAGGGCAGCCCCAAGAGACCCAGTACTTC
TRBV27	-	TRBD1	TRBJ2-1	CASSRQGYNEQFF	TGTGCCAGCTCCAGACAGGGTTACAATGAGCAGTTCTTC
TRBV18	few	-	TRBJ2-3	CASSLRLSDTQYF	TGTGCCAGCTCACTACGATTATCGGATACGCAGTATTTT
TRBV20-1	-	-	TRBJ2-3	CSPRVGSQPRRDTQYF	TGCAGTCCCCGGGTCGGGAGTCAGCCCAGAAGGGATACGCAGTATTTT
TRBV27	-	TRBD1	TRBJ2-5	CASSLYRGRWETQYF	TGTGCCAGCAGTTTATACAGGGGGCGCTGGGAGACCCAGTACTTC
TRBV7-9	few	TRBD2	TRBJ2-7	CASSLTGGSNHEQYF	TGTGCCAGCAGCTTAACCGGCGGGAGTAACCACGAGCAGTACTTC
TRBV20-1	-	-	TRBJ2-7	CSARRQLSYEQYF	TGCAGTGCTAGGCGCCAGCTCTCCTACGAGCAGTACTTC
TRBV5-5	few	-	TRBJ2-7	CASSLFTGRWYEQYF	TGTGCCAGCAGCTTGTTTACAGGGAGGTGGTACGAGCAGTACTTC
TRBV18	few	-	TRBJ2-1	CASSPSASENEQFF	TGTGCCAGCTCACCGTCCGCTAGCGAGAATGAGCAGTTCTTC
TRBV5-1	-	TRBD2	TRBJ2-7	CASSTRTSGRSYEQYF	TGCGCCAGCAGCACCCGGACTAGCGGGAGATCTTACGAGCAGTACTTC
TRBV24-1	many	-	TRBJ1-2	CATSDDRRADYGYTF	TGTGCCACCAGTGATGACAGGAGGGCTGACTATGGCTACACCTTC
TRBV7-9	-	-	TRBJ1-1	CASSPRGRLNTEAFF	TGTGCCAGCAGCCCCCGGGGACGGCTGAACACTGAAGCTTTCTTT
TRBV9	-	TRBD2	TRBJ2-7	CASSELAGGSDSYEQYF	TGTGCCAGCAGCGAACTAGCGGGAGGGTCCGACTCCTACGAGCAGTACTTC
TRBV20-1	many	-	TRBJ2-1	CSARVSGDHEQFF	TGCAGTGCTAGAGTCTCGGGAGACCATGAGCAGTTCTTC
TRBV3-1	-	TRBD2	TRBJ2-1	CASSQVFGTSIEQFF	TGTGCCAGCAGCCAAGTATTCGGGACTAGCATTGAGCAGTTCTTC
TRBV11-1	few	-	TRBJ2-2	CASSLYPNTGELFF	TGTGCCAGCAGCTTATACCCGAACACCGGGGAGCTGTTTTTT
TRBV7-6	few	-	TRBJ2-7	CASSPGSGPSYEQYF	TGTGCCAGCAGCCCTGGGAGCGGCCCATCCTACGAGCAGTACTTC
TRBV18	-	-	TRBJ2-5	CASSPLLGHGDKETQYF	TGTGCCAGCTCACCACTCCTTGGGCACGGGGATAAAGAGACCCAGTACTTC
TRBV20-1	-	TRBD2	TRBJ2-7	CSARGFSGPLYEQYF	TGCAGTGCTAGGGGTTTTAGCGGGCCTCTCTACGAGCAGTACTTC
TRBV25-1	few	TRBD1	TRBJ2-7	CASRARNPGQGDEQYF	TGTGCCAGCAGAGCTCGTAACCCGGGACAGGGAGACGAGCAGTACTTC
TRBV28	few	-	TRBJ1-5	CAIHLPDGEPQHF	TGTGCCATCCATCTTCCAGACGGGGAGCCCCAGCATTTT
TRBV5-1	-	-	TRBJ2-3	CASRVRADTQYF	TGCGCCAGTCGTGTTCGGGCAGATACGCAGTATTTT
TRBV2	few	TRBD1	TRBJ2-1	CASSGQGYNEQFF	TGTGCCAGCTCGGGACAGGGATACAATGAGCAGTTCTTC
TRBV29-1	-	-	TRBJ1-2	CSVAMGGASYGYTF	TGCAGCGTTGCCATGGGGGGGGCCAGCTATGGCTACACCTTC
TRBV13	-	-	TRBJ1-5	CASSLGLGDYSNQPQQF	TGTGCCAGCAGCTTAGGGCTGGGGGACTATAGCAATCAGCCCCAGCAATTT
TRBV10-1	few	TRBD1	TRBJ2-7	CASSAHSGTGTYEQYF	TGCGCCAGCAGTGCCCACTCCGGGACAGGAACCTACGAGCAGTACTTC
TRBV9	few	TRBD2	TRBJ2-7	CASSLLAVGYEQYF	TGTGCCAGCAGCTTACTAGCGGTTGGATACGAGCAGTACTTC
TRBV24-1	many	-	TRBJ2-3	CATSAGGTDTQYF	TGTGCCACCAGTGCAGGGGGCACAGATACGCAGTATTTT
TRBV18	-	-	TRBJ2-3	CASSPTGKGDTQYF	TGTGCCAGCTCACCAACAGGGAAGGGGGATACGCAGTATTTT
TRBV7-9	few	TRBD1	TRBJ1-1	CASSLPRTGNTEAFF	TGTGCCAGCAGCTTGCCCCGGACAGGGAACACTGAAGCTTTCTTT
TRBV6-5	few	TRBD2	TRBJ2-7	CASSYSLAGVEEQYF	TGTGCCAGCAGTTACTCACTAGCGGGAGTTGAAGAGCAGTACTTC
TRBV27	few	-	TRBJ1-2	CASSSGAQYGYTF	TGTGCCAGCAGCTCGGGGGCCCAGTATGGCTACACCTTC
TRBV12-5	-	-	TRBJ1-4	CASGLVRWSPANEKLFF	TGTGCTAGTGGTTTGGTACGATGGTCCCCTGCAAATGAAAAACTGTTTTTT
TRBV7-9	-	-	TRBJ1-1	CASSWLWSEAFF	TGTGCCAGCAGCTGGCTCTGGTCTGAAGCTTTCTTT
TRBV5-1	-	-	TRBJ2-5	CASSSGTVVSETQYF	TGCGCCAGCAGCTCAGGGACCGTCGTGAGTGAGACCCAGTACTTC
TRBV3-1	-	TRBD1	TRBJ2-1	CASTRGQATHNEQFF	TGTGCCAGCACCCGCGGACAGGCCACTCACAATGAGCAGTTCTTC
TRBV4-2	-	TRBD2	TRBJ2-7	CASSQASGRANEQYF	TGTGCCAGCAGCCAAGCGAGCGGGAGGGCCAACGAGCAGTACTTC
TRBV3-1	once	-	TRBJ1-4	CASSQLRQTNEKLFF	TGTGCCAGCAGCCAATTGAGACAGACGAATGAAAAACTGTTTTTT
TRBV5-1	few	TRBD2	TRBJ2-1	CASSLAGRAIVEQFF	TGCGCCAGCAGCTTGGCCGGGAGGGCCATCGTAGAGCAGTTCTTC
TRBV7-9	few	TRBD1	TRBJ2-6	CASSFGQGFSGANVLTF	TGTGCCAGCAGCTTCGGACAGGGTTTCTCTGGGGCCAACGTCCTGACTTTC
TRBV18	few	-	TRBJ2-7	CASSPWGHRIPSYEQYF	TGTGCCAGCTCACCTTGGGGACACCGGATTCCCAGCTACGAGCAGTACTTC
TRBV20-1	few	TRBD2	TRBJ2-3	CSARFPGTSLDTQYF	TGCAGTGCTAGGTTCCCCGGGACTAGTTTGGATACGCAGTATTTT